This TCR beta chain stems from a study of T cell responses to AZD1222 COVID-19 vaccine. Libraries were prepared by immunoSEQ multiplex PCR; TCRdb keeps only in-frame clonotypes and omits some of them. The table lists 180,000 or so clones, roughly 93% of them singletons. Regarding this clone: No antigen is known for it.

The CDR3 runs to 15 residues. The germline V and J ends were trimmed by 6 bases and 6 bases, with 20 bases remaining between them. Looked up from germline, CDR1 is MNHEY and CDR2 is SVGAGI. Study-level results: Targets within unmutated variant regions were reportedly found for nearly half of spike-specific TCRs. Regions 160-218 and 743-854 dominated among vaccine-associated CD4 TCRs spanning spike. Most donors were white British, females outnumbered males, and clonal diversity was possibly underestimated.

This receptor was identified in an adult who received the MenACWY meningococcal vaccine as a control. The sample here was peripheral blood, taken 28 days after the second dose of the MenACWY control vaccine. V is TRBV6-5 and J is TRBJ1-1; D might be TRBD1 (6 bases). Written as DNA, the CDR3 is TGTGCCAGCAGGCCACTAGGGACATCCGGCGCTGAAGCTTTCTTT. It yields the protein CASRPLGTSGAEAFF.